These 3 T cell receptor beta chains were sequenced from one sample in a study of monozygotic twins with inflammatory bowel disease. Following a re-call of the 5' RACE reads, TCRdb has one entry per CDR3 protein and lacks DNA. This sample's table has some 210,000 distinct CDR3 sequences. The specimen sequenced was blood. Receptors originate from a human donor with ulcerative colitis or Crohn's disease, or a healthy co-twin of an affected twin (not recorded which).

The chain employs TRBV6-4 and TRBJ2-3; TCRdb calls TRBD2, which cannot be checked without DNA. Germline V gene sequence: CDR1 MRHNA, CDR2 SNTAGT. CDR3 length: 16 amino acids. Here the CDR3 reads CASRGTSLSSTDTQYF.

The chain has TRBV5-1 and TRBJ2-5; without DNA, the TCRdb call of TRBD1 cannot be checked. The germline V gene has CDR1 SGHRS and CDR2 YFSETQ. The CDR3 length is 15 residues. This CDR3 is CASSNPQGSQETQYF.

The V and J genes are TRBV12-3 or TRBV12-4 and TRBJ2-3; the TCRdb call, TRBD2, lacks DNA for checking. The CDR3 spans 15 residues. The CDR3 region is CASSGVAGLTDTQYF.